The entry below gives a single T cell receptor beta chain sequence along with its context. The target antigen is unknown. 13 Jbeta primers and 60 Vbeta primers were used for the PCR. Profiling relied on immunoSEQ multiplex PCR, and the TCRdb table lists in-frame clones only, not all of them. The repertoire includes around 130,000 clones, roughly 83% of them detected once, and roughly 1.2% sits in the top ten. After removal of 6 bases from V and 4 bases from J, the junction contained 8 bases not matched to a gene. The CDR3 covers 15 residues. Germline V gene sequence: CDR1 LNHDA, CDR2 SQIVND (reference sequence). The sample originates from a study of cytomegalovirus exposure and HLA in healthy donors. Study outcomes and limitations: Rarity marked most TCR sequences, yet some public TCRs occurred in many donors. As confirmed in vitro, a few CMV-associated chains were specific for CMV antigens.

The J gene is TRBJ2-3, the V gene TRBV19; TRBD1 matches at 9 bases. Sequenced: PBMCs. The receptor comes from a girl aged 2-15 years in good health and CMV-seronegative. The CDR3 loop reads CASSRDRVFADTQYF. CDR3 bases: TGTGCCAGTAGCAGGGACAGGGTTTTTGCAGATACGCAGTATTTT. Filled out from reference TRBV19 and TRBJ2-3, the complete variable domain reads DGGITQSPKYLFRKEGQNVTLSCEQNLNHDAMYWYRQDPGQGLRLIYYSQIVNDFQKGDIAEGYSVSREKKESFPLTVTSAQKNPTAFYLCASSRDRVFADTQYFGPGTRLTVL.